The clone carrying this T cell receptor beta chain was seen many times. Its antigen is unidentified. A lack of ophthalmopathy progression within 18 months defined stable Graves' hyperthyroidism. Uncontrolled infection, other autoimmune disease, pregnancy or lactation barred patients from enrollment. Fresh peripheral blood, less than 11 ml of it, supplied the PBMCs. V lost 3 bases, J lost 4 bases, and 21 bases lay in between. The CDR3 is made up of 16 amino acids. The germline gives CDR1 SQVTM, CDR2 ANQGSEA. Using RNA transcripts as the source, TCR beta CDR3 regions were amplified. First-round RT-PCR of the TCR CDR3 relied on the HTBI primer set. TCRdb called the multiplex PCR reads again in MiXCR, with one record for every CDR3 protein. Counted here are hundreds of thousands of distinct CDR3 sequences, about two fifths occurring once; the ten biggest clones make up approximately 8.7%. The sample comes from a study of T cells in Graves' hyperthyroidism and ophthalmopathy.

Study findings and constraints: Blood also carried most thyroid clonotypes expanded above 0.001.

This chain links TRBV29-1 with TRBJ1-2; D might be TRBD1 (5 bases). This sequence originates from a man younger than 35 with Graves' hyperthyroidism. Sample: blood. The CDR3 loop is CSVDPGGQEGRYGYTF. CDR3 bases: TGCAGCGTTGACCCGGGTGGGCAGGAGGGACGCTATGGCTACACCTTC.